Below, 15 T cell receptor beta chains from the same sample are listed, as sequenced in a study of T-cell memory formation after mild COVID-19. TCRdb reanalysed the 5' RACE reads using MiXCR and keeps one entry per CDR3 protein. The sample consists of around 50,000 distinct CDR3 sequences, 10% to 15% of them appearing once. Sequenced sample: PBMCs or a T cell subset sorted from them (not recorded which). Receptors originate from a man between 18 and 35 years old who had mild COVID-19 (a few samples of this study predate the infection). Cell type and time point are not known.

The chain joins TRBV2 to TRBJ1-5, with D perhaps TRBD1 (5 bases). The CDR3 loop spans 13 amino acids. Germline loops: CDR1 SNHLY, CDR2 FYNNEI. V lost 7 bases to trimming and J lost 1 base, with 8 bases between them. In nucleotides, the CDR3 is TGTGCCAGCATTCGGGACAGCAATCAGCCCCAGCATTTT. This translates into CASIRDSNQPQHF.

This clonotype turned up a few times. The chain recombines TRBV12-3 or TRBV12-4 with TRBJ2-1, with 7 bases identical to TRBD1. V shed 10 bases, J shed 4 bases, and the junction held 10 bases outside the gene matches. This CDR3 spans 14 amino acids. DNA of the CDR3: TGTGCCACTATTTCCGGGACAGAATACAATGAGCAGTTCTTC. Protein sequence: CATISGTEYNEQFF.

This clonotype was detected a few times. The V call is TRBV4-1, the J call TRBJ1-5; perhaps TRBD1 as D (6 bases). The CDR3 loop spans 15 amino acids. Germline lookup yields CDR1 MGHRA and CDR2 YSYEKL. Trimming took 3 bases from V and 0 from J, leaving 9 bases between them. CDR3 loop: CASSHRQVSNQPQHF. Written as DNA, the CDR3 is TGCGCCAGCAGCCACCGACAGGTTAGCAATCAGCCCCAGCATTTT.

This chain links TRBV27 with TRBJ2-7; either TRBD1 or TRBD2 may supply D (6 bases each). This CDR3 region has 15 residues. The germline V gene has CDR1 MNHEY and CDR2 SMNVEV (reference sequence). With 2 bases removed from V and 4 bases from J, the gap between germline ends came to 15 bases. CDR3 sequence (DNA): TGTGCCAGCAGTTTAGGGGGGCAGGGCGTTTACGAGCAGTACGTC. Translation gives CASSLGGQGVYEQYV.

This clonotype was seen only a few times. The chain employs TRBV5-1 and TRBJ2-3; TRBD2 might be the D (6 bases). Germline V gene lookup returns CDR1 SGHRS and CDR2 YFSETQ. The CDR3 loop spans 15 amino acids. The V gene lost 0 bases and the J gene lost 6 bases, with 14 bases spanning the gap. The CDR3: CASSLVSGGRDTQYF. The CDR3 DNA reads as TGCGCCAGCAGCTTGGTTTCCGGGGGACGGGATACGCAGTATTTT.

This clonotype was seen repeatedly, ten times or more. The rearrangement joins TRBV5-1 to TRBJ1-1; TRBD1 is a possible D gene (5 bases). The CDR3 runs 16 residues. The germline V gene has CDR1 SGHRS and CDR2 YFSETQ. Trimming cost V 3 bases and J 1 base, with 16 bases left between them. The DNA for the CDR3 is TGCGCCAGCAGCTCCCCCCGGACACTTTCGAACACTGAAGCTTTCTTT. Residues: CASSSPRTLSNTEAFF.

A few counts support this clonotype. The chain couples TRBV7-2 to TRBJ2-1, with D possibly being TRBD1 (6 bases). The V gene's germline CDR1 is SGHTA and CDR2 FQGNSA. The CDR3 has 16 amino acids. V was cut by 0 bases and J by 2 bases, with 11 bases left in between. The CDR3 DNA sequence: TGTGCCAGCAGCTTAGCCTCAGGGGACACCTACAATGAGCAGTTCTTC. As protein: CASSLASGDTYNEQFF.

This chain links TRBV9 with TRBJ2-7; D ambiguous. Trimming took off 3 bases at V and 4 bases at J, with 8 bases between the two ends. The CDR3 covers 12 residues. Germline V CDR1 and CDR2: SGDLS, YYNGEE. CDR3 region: CASSGLLYEQYF. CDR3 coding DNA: TGTGCCAGCAGCGGCCTCCTTTACGAGCAGTACTTC. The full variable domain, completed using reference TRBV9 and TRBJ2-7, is DSGVTQTPKHLITATGQRVTLRCSPRSGDLSVYWYQQSLDQGLQFLIQYYNGEERAKGNILERFSAQQFPDLHSELNLSSLELGDSALYFCASSGLLYEQYFGPGTRLTVT.

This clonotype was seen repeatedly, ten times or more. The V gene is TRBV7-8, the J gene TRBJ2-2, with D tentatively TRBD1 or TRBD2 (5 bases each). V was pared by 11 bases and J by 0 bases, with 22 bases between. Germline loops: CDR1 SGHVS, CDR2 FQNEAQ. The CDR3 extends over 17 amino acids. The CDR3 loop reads CAWGRLLLGSNTGELFF. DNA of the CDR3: TGTGCCTGGGGACGGCTACTTCTGGGTTCGAACACCGGGGAGCTGTTTTTT.

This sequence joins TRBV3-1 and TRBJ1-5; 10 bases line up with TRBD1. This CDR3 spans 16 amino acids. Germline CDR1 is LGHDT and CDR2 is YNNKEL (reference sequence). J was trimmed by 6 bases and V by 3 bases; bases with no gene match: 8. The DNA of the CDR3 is TGTGCCAGCAGCCAGTCCGGGACAGGGGTTTTTCAGCCCCAGCATTTT. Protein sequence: CASSQSGTGVFQPQHF.

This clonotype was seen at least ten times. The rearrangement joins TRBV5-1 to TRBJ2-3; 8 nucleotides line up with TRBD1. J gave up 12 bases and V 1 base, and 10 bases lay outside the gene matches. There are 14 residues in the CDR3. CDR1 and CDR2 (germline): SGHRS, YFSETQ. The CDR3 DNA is TGCGCCAGCAGCTTGTCTTTGCAGGGGGCGATCCAGTATTTT. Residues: CASSLSLQGAIQYF.

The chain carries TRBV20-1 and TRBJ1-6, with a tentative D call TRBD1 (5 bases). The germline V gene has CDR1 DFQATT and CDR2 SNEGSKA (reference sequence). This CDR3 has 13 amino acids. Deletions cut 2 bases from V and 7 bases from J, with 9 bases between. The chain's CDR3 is CSARQGGNSPLHF. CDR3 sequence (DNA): TGCAGTGCTAGACAGGGAGGGAATTCACCCCTCCACTTT.

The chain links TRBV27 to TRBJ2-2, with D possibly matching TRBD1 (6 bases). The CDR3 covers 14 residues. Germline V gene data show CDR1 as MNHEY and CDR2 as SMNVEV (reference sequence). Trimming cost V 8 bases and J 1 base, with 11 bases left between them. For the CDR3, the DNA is TGTGCCAGCGGTCCGGGACAGAACACCGGGGAGCTGTTTTTT. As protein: CASGPGQNTGELFF.

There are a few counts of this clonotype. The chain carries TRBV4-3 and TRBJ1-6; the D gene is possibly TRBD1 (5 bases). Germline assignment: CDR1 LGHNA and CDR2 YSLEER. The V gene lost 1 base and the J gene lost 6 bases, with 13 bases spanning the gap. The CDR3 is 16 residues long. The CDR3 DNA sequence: TGCGCCAGCAGCCAAGTAGGAGGCAGGGTTAATTCACCCCTCCACTTT. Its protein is CASSQVGGRVNSPLHF.

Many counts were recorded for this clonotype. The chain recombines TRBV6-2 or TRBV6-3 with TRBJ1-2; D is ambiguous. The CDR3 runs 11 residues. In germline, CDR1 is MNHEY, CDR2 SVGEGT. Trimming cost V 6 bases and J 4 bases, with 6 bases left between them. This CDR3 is CASRTGYGYTF. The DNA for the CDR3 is TGTGCCAGCAGGACCGGCTATGGCTACACCTTC.